Only a few counts were recorded for the clone carrying this T cell receptor beta chain. CDR3 size: 13 residues. V lost 2 bases and J lost 4, with 9 bases in between. Germline V gene lookup returns CDR1 MGHRA and CDR2 YSYEKL. Using RNA transcripts as the source, TCR beta CDR3 regions were amplified. The TCR CDR3 first-round RT-PCR relied on the HTBI primer set. TCRdb fed the multiplex PCR reads into MiXCR, producing one record per CDR3 protein. Of over 500,000 distinct CDR3 sequences in the sample, approximately 15% are singletons; the top ten hold roughly 13%. This record belongs to a study of T cells in Graves' hyperthyroidism and ophthalmopathy.

Sequenced material: blood. The TCR originated in a woman aged 40 to 50 with Graves' hyperthyroidism. V usage is TRBV4-1 and J usage is TRBJ2-7, with D perhaps assigned TRBD1 or TRBD2 (5 bases each). CDR3 bases: TGCGCCAGCAGCCAACCGGGACGTTACGAGCAGTACTTC. Translation: CASSQPGRYEQYF.